This TCR beta chain is from a study of cytomegalovirus exposure and HLA in healthy donors. Study outcomes and limitations: Using the classifier, cytomegalovirus status was reportedly diagnosed with high specificity and sensitivity.

The PCR used 60 Vbeta and 13 Jbeta primers. Sequencing used immunoSEQ multiplex PCR; TCRdb keeps in-frame clones, though not all of them. Here the sample spans about 160,000 clones, about 80% being singletons. This clone was recorded a few times. As yet, its antigen is unknown. V lost 8 bases to trimming and J lost 2 bases, with 6 bases between them. Germline values: CDR1 SNHLY, CDR2 FYNNEI. The length of the CDR3 is 11 residues. The sample taken for sequencing was PBMCs. The TCR was taken from a man younger than 30 in good health and CMV-seropositive. The chain employs TRBV2 and TRBJ1-1; D remains unclear. CDR3 amino acids: CASPGNTEAFF. CDR3 in DNA: TGTGCCAGCCCGGGAAACACTGAAGCTTTCTTT.